The entry below gives a single TCR beta chain sequence along with its context. This specimen comes from a study of OX40 agonist ivuxolimab in advanced cancers. Study overall: The eligibility criteria allowed prior anti-PD-1, anti-PD-L1 or anti-CTLA-4 therapy, and about 40% had some.

Assay: immunoSEQ multiplex PCR; the TCRdb copy retains only in-frame clones and omits some. The data hold 90,000 or so clones, with roughly nine tenths observed a single time. Individuals having autoimmune disease history or systemic immunosuppression were not enrolled. This receptor was taken from an adult with an advanced solid tumor such as melanoma, head and neck, liver or kidney cancer. The material was CD4+ or CD8+ T cells sorted from blood, obtained in a trial of the OX40 agonist ivuxolimab.

CDR3 DNA: TGTGCCATCAGTGAGTCGACTAGCCGGGCCGGGGAGCTGTTTTTT. It yields the protein CAISESTSRAGELFF. This chain joins TRBV10-3 and TRBJ2-2; 7 bases match TRBD2. Trimming removed 0 bases from V and 6 bases from J; junction bases left unmatched: 4. The CDR3 covers 15 residues. The germline V gene has CDR1 ENHRY and CDR2 SYGVKD.